This T cell receptor beta chain was identified in a study of T cell responses to AZD1222 COVID-19 vaccine. Trimming took 2 bases from V and 1 from J; bases not matched to a gene: 7. Germline V gene lookup returns CDR1 SQVTM and CDR2 ANQGSEA. The CDR3 runs 15 residues. A note on this clone: The antigen is unknown.

Findings of the study overall: Baseline seropositivity occurred in only a handful of AZD1222 recipients.

The data were produced by immunoSEQ multiplex PCR, yet TCRdb's version contains in-frame clones alone and is incomplete. The table has some 200,000 clones, 85% to 95% seen once; the top ten hold around 4%. The source material was peripheral blood, sampled on day 0 of AZD1222 vaccination. The receptor comes from an adult in good health. The V and J genes are TRBV29-1 and TRBJ1-1; TRBD1 agrees at 7 bases. The CDR3 protein is CSVESHRGRNTEAFF. CDR3 DNA: TGCAGCGTTGAATCACACAGGGGCAGGAACACTGAAGCTTTCTTT. Full variable domain (outside the CDR3, taken from reference TRBV29-1 and TRBJ1-1): SAVISQKPSRDICQRGTSLTIQCQVDSQVTMMFWYRQQPGQSLTLIATANQGSEATYESGFVIDKFPISRPNLTFSTLTVSNMSPEDSSIYLCSVESHRGRNTEAFFGQGTRLTVV.